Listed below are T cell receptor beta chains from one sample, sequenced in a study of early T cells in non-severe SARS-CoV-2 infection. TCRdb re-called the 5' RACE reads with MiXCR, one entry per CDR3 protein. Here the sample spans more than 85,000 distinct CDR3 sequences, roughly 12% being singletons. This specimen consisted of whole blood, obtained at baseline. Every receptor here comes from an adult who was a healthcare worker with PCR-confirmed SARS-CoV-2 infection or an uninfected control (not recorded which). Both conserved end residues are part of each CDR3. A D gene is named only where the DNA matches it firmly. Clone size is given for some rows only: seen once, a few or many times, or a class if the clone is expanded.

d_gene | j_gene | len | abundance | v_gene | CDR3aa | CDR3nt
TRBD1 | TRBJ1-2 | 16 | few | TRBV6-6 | CASSYGTGAINYGYTF | TGTGCCAGCAGTTACGGGACAGGGGCTATTAACTATGGCTACACCTTC
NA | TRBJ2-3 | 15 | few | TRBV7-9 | CASSLALANTDTQYF | TGTGCCAGCAGCTTAGCCCTAGCGAACACAGATACGCAGTATTTT
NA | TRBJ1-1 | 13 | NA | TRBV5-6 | CASSFQLGTEAFF | TGTGCCAGCAGCTTCCAGCTCGGGACTGAAGCTTTCTTT
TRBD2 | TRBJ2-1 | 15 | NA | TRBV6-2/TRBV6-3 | CASMEGLVAYNEQFF | TGTGCCAGTATGGAGGGACTAGTAGCCTACAATGAGCAGTTCTTC
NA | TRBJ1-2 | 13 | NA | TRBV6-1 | CASRPTANYGYTF | TGTGCCAGCAGGCCCACGGCGAACTATGGCTACACCTTC
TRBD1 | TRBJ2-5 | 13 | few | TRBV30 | CAWTDRAPETQYF | TGTGCCTGGACTGACAGGGCGCCCGAGACCCAGTACTTC
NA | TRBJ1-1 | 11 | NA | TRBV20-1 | CSAPENTEAFF | TGCAGTGCTCCAGAGAACACTGAAGCTTTCTTT
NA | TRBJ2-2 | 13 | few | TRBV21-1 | CASSNLRHGELFF | TGTGCCAGCAGCAACTTGCGGCACGGGGAGCTGTTTTTT
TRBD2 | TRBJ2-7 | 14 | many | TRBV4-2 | CASSDLAGTYEQYF | TGTGCCAGCAGTGATCTAGCGGGAACCTACGAGCAGTACTTC
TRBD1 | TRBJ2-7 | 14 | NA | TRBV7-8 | CASSSTGYSYEQYF | TGTGCCAGCAGCTCGACAGGGTACTCCTACGAGCAGTACTTC
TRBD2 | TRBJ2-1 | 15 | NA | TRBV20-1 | CSASGGGAYDNEQFF | TGCAGTGCTAGTGGCGGGGGGGCATACGACAATGAGCAGTTCTTC
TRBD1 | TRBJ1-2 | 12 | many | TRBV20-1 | CSAIDRDEGYTF | TGCAGTGCTATTGACAGGGATGAGGGCTACACCTTC
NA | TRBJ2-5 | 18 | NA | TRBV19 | CASSRGLQSASAGETQYF | TGTGCCAGTAGTAGGGGGTTACAATCCGCCTCCGCGGGGGAGACCCAGTACTTC
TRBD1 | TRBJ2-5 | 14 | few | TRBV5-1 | CASSWGQEQETQYF | TGCGCCAGCAGCTGGGGACAGGAACAAGAGACCCAGTACTTC
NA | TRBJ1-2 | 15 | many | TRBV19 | CASSIGGGTVDGYTF | TGTGCCAGTAGTATCGGTGGGGGAACCGTCGATGGCTACACCTTC
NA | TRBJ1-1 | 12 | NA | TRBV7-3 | CASSPGRVLAFF | TGTGCCAGCAGCCCGGGACGAGTTTTAGCTTTCTTT
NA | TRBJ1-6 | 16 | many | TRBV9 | CASSREGSSYNSPLHF | TGTGCCAGCAGCAGAGAGGGGAGCTCCTATAATTCACCCCTCCACTTT
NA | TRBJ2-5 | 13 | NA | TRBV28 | CASNLTPVETQYF | TGTGCCAGCAACCTGACTCCCGTGGAGACCCAGTACTTC
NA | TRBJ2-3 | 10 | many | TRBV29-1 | CSVETSTQYF | TGCAGCGTTGAGACGAGTACGCAGTATTTT
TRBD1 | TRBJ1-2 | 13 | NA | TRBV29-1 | CSVSRDSTYGYTF | TGCAGCGTGTCCCGGGACAGTACCTATGGCTACACCTTC
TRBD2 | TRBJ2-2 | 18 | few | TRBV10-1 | CASPSDGTSGSHTGELFF | TGCGCCAGCCCTTCCGATGGGACTAGCGGGAGTCACACCGGGGAGCTGTTTTTT
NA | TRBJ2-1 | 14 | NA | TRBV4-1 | CASSQEGVDNEQFF | TGCGCCAGCAGCCAAGAAGGAGTGGACAATGAGCAGTTCTTC
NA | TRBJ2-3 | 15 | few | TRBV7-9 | CASSLTENIFDTQYF | TGTGCCAGCAGCTTAACGGAGAACATCTTTGATACGCAGTATTTT
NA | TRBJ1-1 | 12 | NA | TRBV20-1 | CSARRGETEAFF | TGCAGTGCTAGAAGGGGGGAGACTGAAGCTTTCTTT
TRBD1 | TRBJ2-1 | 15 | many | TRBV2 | CASSDGQGIRDEQFF | TGTGCCAGCAGTGACGGACAGGGAATCAGGGATGAGCAGTTCTTC
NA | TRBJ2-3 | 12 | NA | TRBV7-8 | CASSRNTDTQYF | TGTGCCAGCAGCCGAAACACAGATACGCAGTATTTT
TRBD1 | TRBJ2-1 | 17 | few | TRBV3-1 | CASSHGPGQRLYNEQFF | TGTGCCAGCAGCCACGGACCGGGACAGAGACTTTACAATGAGCAGTTCTTC
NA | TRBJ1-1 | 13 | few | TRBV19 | CASSIVRHFRAFF | TGTGCCAGTAGTATCGTTCGACACTTTCGCGCTTTCTTT
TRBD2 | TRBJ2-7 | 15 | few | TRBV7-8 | CASSLEAGAMPEQYF | TGTGCCAGCAGCTTAGAGGCGGGAGCAATGCCCGAGCAGTACTTC
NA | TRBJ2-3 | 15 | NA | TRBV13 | CASSLERGGTDTQYF | TGTGCCAGCAGCTTAGAACGGGGCGGCACAGATACGCAGTATTTT
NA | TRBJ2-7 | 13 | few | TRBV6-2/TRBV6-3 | CASRPQGIGEQYF | TGTGCCAGCAGACCACAGGGAATCGGGGAGCAGTACTTC
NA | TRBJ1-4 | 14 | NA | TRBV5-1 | CASSLDGTNEKLFF | TGCGCCAGCAGTCTGGATGGGACTAATGAAAAACTGTTTTTT
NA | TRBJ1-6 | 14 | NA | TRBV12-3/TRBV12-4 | CASSPPSYNSPLHF | TGTGCCAGCAGTCCTCCCTCCTATAATTCACCCCTCCACTTT
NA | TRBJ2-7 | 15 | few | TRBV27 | CASSLFPGQGYEQYF | TGTGCCAGCAGTTTATTCCCTGGGCAGGGGTACGAGCAGTACTTC
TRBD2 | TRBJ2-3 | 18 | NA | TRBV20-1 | CSARGMASGSPITDTQYF | TGCAGTGCTAGGGGGATGGCTAGCGGGAGTCCCATCACAGATACGCAGTATTTT
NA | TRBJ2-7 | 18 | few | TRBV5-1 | CASSSETPGTEGSYEQYF | TGCGCCAGCAGCTCCGAGACACCGGGGACTGAGGGCTCCTACGAGCAGTACTTC
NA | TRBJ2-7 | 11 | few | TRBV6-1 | CASNIGREQYF | TGTGCCAGCAATATAGGGCGCGAGCAGTACTTC
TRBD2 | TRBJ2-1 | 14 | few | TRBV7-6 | CASSRGLAPNEQFF | TGTGCCAGCAGCCGGGGACTAGCGCCTAATGAGCAGTTCTTC
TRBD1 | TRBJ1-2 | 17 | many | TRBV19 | CASTLHRTGGSNYGYTF | TGTGCCAGTACCCTACACCGGACAGGCGGATCCAACTATGGCTACACCTTC
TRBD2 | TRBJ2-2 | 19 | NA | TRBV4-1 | CASSQGFASGGRYTGELFF | TGCGCCAGCAGCCAAGGTTTTGCTAGCGGGGGCCGATACACCGGGGAGCTGTTTTTT
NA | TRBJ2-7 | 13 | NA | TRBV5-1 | CASRMTGVSEQYF | TGCGCCAGCAGGATGACAGGTGTTAGCGAGCAGTACTTC
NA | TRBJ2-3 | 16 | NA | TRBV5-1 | CASSLEVAESTDTQYF | TGCGCCAGCAGCTTGGAGGTCGCAGAATCCACAGATACGCAGTATTTT
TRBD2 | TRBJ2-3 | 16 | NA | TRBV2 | CASSARSGGLTDTQYF | TGTGCCAGCAGCGCGCGGAGCGGGGGTCTCACAGATACGCAGTATTTT
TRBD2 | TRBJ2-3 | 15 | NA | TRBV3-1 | CASSHPGLAGDTQYF | TGTGCCAGCAGCCACCCCGGACTAGCGGGAGATACGCAGTATTTT
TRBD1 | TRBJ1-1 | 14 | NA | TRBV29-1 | CSVPRTGGRTEAFF | TGCAGCGTTCCAAGGACAGGGGGACGGACTGAAGCTTTCTTT